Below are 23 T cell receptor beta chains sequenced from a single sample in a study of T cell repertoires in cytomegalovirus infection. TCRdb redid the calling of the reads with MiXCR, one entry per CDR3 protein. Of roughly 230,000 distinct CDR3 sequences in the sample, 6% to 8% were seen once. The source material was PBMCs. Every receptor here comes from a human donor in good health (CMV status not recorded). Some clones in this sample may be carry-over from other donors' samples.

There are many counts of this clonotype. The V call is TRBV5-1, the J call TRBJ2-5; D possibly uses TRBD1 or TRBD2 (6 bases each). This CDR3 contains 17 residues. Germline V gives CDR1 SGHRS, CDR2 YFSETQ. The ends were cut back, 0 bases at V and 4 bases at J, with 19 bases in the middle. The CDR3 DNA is TGCGCCAGCAGCTTGGGGGGGCGAGCGGGCCGCGGAGAGACCCAGTACTTC. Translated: CASSLGGRAGRGETQYF.

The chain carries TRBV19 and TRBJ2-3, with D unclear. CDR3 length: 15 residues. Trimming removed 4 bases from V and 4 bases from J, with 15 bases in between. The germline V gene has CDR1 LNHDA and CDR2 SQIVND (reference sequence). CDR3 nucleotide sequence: TGTGCCAGTAGTACCGGGCCCTTGGTCCCAGATACGCAGTATTTT. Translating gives CASSTGPLVPDTQYF.

This chain's CDR3 is CSAVSEGGPRSYNEQFF. CDR3 in DNA: TGCAGTGCCGTTTCTGAGGGGGGGCCCCGCTCCTACAATGAGCAGTTCTTC. The chain recombines TRBV20-1 with TRBJ2-1, with D perhaps matching TRBD2 (7 bases). The CDR3 has 17 residues. CDR1 DFQATT and CDR2 SNEGSKA come from the germline V gene (reference sequence). V was cut by 6 bases and J by 0 bases, with 21 bases left in between.

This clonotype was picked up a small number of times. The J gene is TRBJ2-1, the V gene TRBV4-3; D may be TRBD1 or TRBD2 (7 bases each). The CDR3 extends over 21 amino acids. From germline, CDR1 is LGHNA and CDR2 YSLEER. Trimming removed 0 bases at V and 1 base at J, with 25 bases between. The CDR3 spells CASSQDGEGASSDISYNEQFF. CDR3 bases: TGCGCCAGCAGCCAAGATGGGGAGGGGGCGAGCAGCGATATATCCTACAATGAGCAGTTCTTC.

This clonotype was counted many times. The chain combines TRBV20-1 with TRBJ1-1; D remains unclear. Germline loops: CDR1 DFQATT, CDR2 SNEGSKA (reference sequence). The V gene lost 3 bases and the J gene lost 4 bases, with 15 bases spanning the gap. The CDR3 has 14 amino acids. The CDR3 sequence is CSASGTLGSTEAFF. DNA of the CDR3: TGCAGTGCTAGCGGAACATTAGGAAGCACTGAAGCTTTCTTT.

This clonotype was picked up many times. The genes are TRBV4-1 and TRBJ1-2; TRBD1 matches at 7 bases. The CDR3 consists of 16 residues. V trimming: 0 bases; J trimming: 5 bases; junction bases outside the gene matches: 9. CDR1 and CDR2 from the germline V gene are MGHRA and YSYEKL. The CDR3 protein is CASSQESTGQRYGYTF. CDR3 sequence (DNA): TGCGCCAGCAGCCAAGAATCGACAGGGCAGCGTTATGGCTACACCTTC.

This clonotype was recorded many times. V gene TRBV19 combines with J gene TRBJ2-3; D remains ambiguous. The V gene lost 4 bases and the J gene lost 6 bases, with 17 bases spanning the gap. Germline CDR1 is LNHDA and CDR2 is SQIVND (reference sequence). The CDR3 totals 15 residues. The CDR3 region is CASSTKLSDGDTQYF. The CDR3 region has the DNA TGTGCCAGTAGTACGAAGCTATCTGATGGGGATACGCAGTATTTT. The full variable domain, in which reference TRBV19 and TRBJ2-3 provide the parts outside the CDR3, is DGGITQSPKYLFRKEGQNVTLSCEQNLNHDAMYWYRQDPGQGLRLIYYSQIVNDFQKGDIAEGYSVSREKKESFPLTVTSAQKNPTAFYLCASSTKLSDGDTQYFGPGTRLTVL.

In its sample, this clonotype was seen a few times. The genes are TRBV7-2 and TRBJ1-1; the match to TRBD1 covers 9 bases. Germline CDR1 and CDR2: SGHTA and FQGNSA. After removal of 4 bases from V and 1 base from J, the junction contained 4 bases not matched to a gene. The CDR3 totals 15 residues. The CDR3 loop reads CASSSDRGANTEAFF. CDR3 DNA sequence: TGTGCCAGCAGCTCGGACAGGGGTGCGAACACTGAAGCTTTCTTT. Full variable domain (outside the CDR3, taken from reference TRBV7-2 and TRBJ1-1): GAGVSQSPSNKVTEKGKDVELRCDPISGHTALYWYRQSLGQGLEFLIYFQGNSAPDKSGLPSDRFSAERTGGSVSTLTIQRTQQEDSAVYLCASSSDRGANTEAFFGQGTRLTVV.

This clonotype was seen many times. The CDR3 DNA sequence: TGCAGCGCACATGAAAAGAGTTCCGGAGCTTTCTTT. Translated: CSAHEKSSGAFF. The chain carries TRBV29-1 and TRBJ1-1; no clear D. Trimming stripped 7 bases from V and 10 bases from J, with 19 bases between. The CDR3 sequence is 12 residues long. Germline V CDR1 and CDR2: SQVTM, ANQGSEA.

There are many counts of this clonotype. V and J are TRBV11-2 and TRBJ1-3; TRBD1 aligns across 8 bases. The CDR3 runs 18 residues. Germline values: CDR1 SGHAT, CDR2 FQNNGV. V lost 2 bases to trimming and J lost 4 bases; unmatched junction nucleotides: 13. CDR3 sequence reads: CASSLRPPGQGRGNTIYF. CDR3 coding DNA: TGTGCCAGCAGCTTAAGGCCCCCCGGACAGGGTCGAGGAAACACCATATATTTT.

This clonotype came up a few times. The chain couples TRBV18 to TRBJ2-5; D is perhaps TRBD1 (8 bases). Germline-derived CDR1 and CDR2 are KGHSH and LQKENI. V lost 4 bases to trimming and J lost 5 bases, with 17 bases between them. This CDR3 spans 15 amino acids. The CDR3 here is CASSLDRGSGETQYF. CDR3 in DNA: TGTGCCAGCTCACTCGACAGGGGTAGCGGGGAGACCCAGTACTTC.

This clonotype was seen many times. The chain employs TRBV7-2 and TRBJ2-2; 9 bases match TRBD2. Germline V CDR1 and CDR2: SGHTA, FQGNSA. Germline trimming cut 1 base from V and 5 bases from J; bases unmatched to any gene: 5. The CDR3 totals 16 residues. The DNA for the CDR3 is TGTGCCAGCAGCTTAGGACTAGCGGTATTTACCGGGGAGCTGTTTTTT. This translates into CASSLGLAVFTGELFF.

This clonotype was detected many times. Here the CDR3 reads CASTRGGSGANVLTF. CDR3 in DNA: TGTGCCAGCACCAGGGGGGGGTCTGGGGCCAACGTCCTGACTTTC. This chain uses TRBV6-6 with TRBJ2-6, with D possibly being TRBD1 or TRBD2 (7 bases each). Trimming shortened V by 7 bases and J by 1 base, and 11 bases separated the two germline ends. From germline, CDR1 is MNHNY and CDR2 SVGAGI (reference sequence). The CDR3 contains 15 residues.

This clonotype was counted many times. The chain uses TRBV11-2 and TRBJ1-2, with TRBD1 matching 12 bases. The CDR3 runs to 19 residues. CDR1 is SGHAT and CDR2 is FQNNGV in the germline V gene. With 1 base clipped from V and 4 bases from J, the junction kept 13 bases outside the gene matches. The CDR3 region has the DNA TGTGCCAGCAGCTTAGGCCGGGACAGGGGGCCTCAGCTATTCTATGGCTACACCTTC. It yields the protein CASSLGRDRGPQLFYGYTF.

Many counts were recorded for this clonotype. Here the CDR3 DNA reads TGTGCCAGCAGCTTAACAGAGACCCAGTACTTC. Residues: CASSLTETQYF. This chain uses TRBV7-2 with TRBJ2-5; the D is unclear. V was trimmed by 2 bases and J by 4 bases, leaving 2 bases between them. Germline CDR1 is SGHTA and CDR2 is FQGNSA. This CDR3 is built from 11 residues.

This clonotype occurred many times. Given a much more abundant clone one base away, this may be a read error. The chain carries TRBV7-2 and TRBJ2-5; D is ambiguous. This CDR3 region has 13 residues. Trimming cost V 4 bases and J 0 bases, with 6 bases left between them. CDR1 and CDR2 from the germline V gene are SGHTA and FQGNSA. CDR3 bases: TGTGCCAGCAGCTCCCAGTACCAAGAGACCCAGTACTTC. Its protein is CASSSQYQETQYF.

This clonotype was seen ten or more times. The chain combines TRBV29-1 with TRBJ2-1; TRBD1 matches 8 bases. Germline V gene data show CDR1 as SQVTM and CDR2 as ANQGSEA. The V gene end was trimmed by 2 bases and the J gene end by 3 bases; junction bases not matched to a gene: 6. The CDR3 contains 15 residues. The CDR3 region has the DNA TGCAGCGTTGAAACGGGACAGGTTAGCTACAATGAGCAGTTCTTC. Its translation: CSVETGQVSYNEQFF.

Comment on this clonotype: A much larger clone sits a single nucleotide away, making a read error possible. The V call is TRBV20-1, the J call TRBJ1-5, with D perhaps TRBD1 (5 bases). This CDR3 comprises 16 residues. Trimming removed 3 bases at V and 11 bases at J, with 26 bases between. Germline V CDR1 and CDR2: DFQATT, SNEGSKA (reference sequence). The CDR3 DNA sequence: TGCAGTGCTAGTAACTTTGACGGGGCTACTCGGTTATCCCAGCATTTT. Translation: CSASNFDGATRLSQHF.

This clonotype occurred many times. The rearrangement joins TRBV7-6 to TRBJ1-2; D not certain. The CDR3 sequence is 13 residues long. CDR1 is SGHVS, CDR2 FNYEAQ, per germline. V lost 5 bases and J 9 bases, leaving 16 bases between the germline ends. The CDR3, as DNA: TGTGCCAGCAGCGTGGGAGTTCCGGGGAGCTACACCTTC. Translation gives CASSVGVPGSYTF.

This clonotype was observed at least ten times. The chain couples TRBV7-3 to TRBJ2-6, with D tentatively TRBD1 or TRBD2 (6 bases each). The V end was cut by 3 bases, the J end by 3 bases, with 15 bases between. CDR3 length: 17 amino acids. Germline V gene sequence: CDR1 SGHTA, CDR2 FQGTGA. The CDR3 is CASSLVGGAIGANVLTF. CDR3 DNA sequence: TGTGCCAGCAGCTTGGTGGGGGGCGCGATTGGGGCCAACGTCCTGACTTTC.

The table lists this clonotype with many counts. CDR3 DNA: TGTGCCAGCAGTGAAAAGCGAACTACGAGCGCCTACGAGCAGTACTTC. It is translated as CASSEKRTTSAYEQYF. The chain has TRBV6-1 and TRBJ2-7; no clear D. V was trimmed by 2 bases and J by 2 bases, leaving 16 bases between them. Germline V CDR1 and CDR2: MNHNS, SASEGT. This CDR3 region has 16 residues.

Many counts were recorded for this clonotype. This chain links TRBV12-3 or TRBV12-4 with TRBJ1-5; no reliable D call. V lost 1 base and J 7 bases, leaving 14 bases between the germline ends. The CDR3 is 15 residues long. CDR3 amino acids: CASSLDFEVGQPQHF. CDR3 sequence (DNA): TGTGCCAGCAGTTTAGACTTCGAGGTTGGCCAGCCCCAGCATTTT.

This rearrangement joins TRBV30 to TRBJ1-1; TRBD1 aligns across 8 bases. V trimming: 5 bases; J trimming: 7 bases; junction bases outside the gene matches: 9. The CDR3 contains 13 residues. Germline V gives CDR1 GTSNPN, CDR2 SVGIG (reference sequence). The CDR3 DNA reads TGTGCCTGGGACAGGGGTACGGATAATGAAGCTTTCTTT. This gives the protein CAWDRGTDNEAFF. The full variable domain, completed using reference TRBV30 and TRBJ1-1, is SQTIHQWPATLVQPVGSPLSLECTVEGTSNPNLYWYRQAAGRGLQLLFYSVGIGQISSEVPQNLSASRPQDRQFILSSKKLLLSDSGFYLCAWDRGTDNEAFFGQGTRLTVV.